This T cell receptor (beta chain) was sequenced during a study of shared clonotypes between healthy human individuals. Study conclusions and caveats: Rarefaction analysis demonstrated incomplete sorted-subset sequencing notwithstanding large depth. Naive subsets usually exceeded memory subsets in estimated richness.

The table came from immunoSEQ multiplex PCR; TCRdb's copy has only in-frame clones and leaves some out. The sample includes around 2.5 million clones, approximately 94% of them seen just once. Turning to this clone: Its antigen is as yet unknown.

The CDR3 sequence is 16 residues long. From germline, CDR1 is MNHEY and CDR2 SVGAGI. J gave up 4 bases and V 4 bases, and 9 bases lay outside the gene matches. The source of this sequence is a man younger than 35 in good health. Some clones in this sample may be carry-over from other donors' samples. The chain employs TRBV6-5 and TRBJ2-1; TRBD2 matches 8 bases. Sample: naive CD4+ T cells from PBMCs. The subset denotes: CD45RA+ positively selected. As DNA, the CDR3 is TGTGCCAGCAGTTTGGTACTAGCGGCCGATTACAATGAGCAGTTCTTC. Its translation is CASSLVLAADYNEQFF.